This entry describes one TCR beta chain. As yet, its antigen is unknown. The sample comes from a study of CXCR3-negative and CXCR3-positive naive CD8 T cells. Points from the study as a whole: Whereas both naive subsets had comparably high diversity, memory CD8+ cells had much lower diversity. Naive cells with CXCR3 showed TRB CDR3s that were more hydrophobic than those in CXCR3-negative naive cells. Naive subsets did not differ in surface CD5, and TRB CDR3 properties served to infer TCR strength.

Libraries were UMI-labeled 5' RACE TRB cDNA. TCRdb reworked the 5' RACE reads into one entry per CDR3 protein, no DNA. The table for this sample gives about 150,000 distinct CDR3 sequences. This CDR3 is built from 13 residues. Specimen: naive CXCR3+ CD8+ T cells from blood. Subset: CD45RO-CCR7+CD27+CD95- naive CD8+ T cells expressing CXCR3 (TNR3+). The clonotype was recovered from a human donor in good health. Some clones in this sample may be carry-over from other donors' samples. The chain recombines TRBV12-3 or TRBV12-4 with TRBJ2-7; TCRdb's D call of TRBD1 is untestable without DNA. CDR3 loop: CASTTTGSYEQYF.